Sequencing of this T cell receptor (beta chain) was carried out in a study of T cells after yellow fever vaccination. This clonotype was detected only a few times. V lost 6 bases to trimming and J lost 5 bases; unmatched junction nucleotides: 8. This CDR3 is 15 amino acids long. The germline V gene has CDR1 SGHTA and CDR2 FQGNSA. In TCRdb, the 5' RACE reads were re-called with MiXCR into one record per CDR3 protein. The data hold some 500,000 distinct CDR3 sequences, with less than 15% observed a single time. The gene calls are TRBV7-2 and TRBJ2-3, with 10 nucleotides matching TRBD2. The material sequenced was PBMCs, taken on the day of the yellow fever booster vaccination. The source of this sequence is a man aged 30 to 39 who received the YFV17D yellow fever vaccine. CDR3 residues: CASSLTSGAGDTQYF. In DNA, the CDR3 is TGTGCCAGCAGTTTAACTAGCGGGGCAGGAGATACGCAGTATTTT.